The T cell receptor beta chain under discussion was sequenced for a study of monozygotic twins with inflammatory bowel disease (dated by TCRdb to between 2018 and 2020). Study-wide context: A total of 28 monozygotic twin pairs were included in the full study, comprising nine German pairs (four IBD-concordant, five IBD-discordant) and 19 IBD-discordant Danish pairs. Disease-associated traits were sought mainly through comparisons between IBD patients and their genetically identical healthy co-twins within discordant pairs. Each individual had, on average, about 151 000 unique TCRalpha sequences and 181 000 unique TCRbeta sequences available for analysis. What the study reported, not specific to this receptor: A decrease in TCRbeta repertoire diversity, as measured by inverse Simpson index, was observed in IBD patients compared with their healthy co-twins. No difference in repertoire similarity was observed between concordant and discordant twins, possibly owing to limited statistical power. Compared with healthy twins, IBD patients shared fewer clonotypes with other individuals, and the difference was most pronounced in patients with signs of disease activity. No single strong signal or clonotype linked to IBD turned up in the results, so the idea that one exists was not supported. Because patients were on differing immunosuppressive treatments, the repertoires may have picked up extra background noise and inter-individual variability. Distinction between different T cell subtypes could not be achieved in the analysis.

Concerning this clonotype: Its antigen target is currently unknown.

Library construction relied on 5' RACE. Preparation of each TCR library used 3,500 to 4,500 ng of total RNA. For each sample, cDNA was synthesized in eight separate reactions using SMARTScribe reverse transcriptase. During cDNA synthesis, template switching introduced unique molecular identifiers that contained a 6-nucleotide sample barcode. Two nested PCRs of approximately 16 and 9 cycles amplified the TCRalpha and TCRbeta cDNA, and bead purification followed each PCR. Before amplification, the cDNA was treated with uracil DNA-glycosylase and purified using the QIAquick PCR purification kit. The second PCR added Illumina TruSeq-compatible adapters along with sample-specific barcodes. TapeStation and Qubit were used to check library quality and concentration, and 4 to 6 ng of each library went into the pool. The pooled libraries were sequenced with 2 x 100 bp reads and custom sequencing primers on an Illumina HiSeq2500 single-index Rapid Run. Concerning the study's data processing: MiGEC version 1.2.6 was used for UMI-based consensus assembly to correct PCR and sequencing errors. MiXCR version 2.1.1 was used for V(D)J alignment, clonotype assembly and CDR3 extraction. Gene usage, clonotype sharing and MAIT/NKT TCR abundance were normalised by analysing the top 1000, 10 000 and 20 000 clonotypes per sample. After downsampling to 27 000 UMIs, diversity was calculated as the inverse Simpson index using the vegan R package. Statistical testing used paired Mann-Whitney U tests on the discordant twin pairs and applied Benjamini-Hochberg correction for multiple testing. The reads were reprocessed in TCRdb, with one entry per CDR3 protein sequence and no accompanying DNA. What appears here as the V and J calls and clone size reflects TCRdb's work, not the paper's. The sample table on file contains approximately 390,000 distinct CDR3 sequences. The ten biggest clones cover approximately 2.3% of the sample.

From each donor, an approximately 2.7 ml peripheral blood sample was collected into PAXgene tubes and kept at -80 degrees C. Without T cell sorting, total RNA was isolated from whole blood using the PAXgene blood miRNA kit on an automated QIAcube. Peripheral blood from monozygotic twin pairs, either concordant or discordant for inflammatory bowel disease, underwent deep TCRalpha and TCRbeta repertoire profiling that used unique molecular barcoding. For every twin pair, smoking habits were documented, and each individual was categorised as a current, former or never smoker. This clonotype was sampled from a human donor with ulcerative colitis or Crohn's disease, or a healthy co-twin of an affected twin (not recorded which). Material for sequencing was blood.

The CDR3 protein sequence reads: CASSAQVEREGNEQFF. The sequence is built from TRBV7-2 and TRBJ2-1; the TRBD2 assignment by TCRdb is unverifiable without DNA. The CDR3 spans 16 residues, from the cysteine through the phenylalanine. The record lacks a DNA sequence. The germline V gene encodes CDR1 SGHTA and CDR2 FQGNSA.